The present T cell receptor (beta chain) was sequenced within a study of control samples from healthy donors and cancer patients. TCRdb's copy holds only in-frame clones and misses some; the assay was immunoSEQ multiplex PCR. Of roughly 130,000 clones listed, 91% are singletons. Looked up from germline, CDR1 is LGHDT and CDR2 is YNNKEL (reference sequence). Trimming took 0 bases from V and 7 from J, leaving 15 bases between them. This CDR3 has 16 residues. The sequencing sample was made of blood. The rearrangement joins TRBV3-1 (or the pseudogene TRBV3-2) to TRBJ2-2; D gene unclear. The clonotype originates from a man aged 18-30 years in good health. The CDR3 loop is CASSQDGELKRGELFF. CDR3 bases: TGTGCCAGCAGCCAAGACGGTGAGTTGAAGCGCGGGGAGCTGTTTTTT.